This T cell receptor beta chain came from a study of STAT5B mutations in CD4+ large granular lymphocyte leukemia. Notes on the study in general: TRBV06-family usage was enriched in top patient clones (8/27) versus controls (2/35). Data were not HLA-matched across samples.

In the original analysis: A productive frequency of 2.59 x 10-5 was the lowest detectable. Produced via immunoSEQ multiplex PCR; TCRdb's table is partial and in-frame only. The V and J calls and clone size were taken over from that table, and D and trimming were inferred from the DNA. The top ten hold about 2.4% of the sample, which has 25,000 to 35,000 clones, just under 80% seen once. With regard to this clone: Its specificity is unknown.

The CDR3 contains 13 residues. The ends were cut back, 3 bases at V and 6 bases at J, with 9 bases in the middle. The germline CDR1 and CDR2 sequences are GTSNPN and SVGIG (reference sequence). The source of this sequence is a human donor in good health. Sequencing was performed on CD4+ T cells from blood buffy coats. The J gene is TRBJ1-6, the V gene TRBV30; D is ambiguous. CDR3 bases: TGTGCCTGGAGGGATGTGAGTAATTCACCCCTCCACTTT. Its translation: CAWRDVSNSPLHF.